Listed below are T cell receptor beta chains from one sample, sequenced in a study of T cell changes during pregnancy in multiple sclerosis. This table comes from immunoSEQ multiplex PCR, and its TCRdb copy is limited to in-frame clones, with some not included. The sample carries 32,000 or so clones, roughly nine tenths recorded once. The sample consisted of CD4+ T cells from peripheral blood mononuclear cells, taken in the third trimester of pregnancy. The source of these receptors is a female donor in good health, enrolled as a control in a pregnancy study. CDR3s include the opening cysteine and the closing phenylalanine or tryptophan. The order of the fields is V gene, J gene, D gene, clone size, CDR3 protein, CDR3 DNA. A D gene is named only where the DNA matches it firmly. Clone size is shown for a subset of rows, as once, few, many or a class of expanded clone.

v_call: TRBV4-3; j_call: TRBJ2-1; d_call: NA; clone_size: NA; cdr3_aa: CASSSSGVQFF; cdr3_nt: TGCGCCAGCAGTAGTTCGGGAGTTCAGTTCTTC
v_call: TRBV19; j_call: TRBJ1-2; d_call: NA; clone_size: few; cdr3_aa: CASSIRGYGYTF; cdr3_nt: TGTGCCAGTAGTATCCGGGGCTATGGCTACACCTTC
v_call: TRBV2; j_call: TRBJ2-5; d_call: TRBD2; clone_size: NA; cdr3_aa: CASTRLAGVRETQYF; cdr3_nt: TGTGCCAGCACCAGACTAGCGGGGGTGAGAGAGACCCAGTACTTC
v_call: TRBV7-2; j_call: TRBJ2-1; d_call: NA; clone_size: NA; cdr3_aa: CASTSGTRNEQFF; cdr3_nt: TGTGCCAGCACCTCCGGGACACGCAATGAGCAGTTCTTC
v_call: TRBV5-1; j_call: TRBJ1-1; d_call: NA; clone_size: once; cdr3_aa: CASSLTANTEAFF; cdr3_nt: TGCGCCAGCAGCTTAACAGCGAACACTGAAGCTTTCTTT
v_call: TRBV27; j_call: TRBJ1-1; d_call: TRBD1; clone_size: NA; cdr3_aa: CASSTQTGGGTEAFF; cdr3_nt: TGTGCCAGCAGTACGCAGACAGGGGGTGGAACTGAAGCTTTCTTT
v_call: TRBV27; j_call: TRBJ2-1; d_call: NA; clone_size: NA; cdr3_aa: CASSFWDSRRGGSEQFF; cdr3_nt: TGTGCCAGCAGTTTTTGGGACTCCCGGAGGGGAGGCTCAGAGCAGTTCTTC
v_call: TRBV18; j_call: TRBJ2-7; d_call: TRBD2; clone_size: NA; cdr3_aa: CASSPLGSGREQYF; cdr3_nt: TGTGCCAGCTCACCCCTGGGAAGCGGGAGGGAGCAGTACTTC
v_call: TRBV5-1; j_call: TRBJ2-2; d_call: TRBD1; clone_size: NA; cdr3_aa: CASSLPTGAGELFF; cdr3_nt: TGCGCCAGCAGCTTACCGACAGGGGCCGGGGAGCTGTTTTTT
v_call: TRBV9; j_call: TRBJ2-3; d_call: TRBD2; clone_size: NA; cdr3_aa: CASSVGGESTDTQYF; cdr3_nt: TGTGCCAGCAGCGTGGGGGGGGAAAGCACAGATACGCAGTATTTT
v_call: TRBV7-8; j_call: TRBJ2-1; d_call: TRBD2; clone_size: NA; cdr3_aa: CASSGGVGSYNEQFF; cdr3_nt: TGTGCCAGCAGCGGGGGGGTGGGATCCTACAATGAGCAGTTCTTC
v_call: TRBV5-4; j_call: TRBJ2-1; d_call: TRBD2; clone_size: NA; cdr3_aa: CASSLVVAGAGVYNEQFF; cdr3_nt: TGTGCCAGCAGCTTGGTGGTAGCGGGAGCGGGGGTTTACAATGAGCAGTTCTTC
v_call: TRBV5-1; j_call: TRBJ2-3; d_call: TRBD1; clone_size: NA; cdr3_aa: CASSTDRGSDTQYF; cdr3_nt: TGCGCCAGCAGCACGGACAGGGGTTCAGATACGCAGTATTTT
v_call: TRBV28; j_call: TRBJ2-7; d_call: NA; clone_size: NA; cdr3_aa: CASSSSGTIYEQYF; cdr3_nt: TGTGCCAGCAGTTCCTCCGGGACAATCTACGAGCAGTACTTC
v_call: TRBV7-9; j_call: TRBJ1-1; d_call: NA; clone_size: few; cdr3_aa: CASSLSTEAFF; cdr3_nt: TGTGCCAGCAGCTTATCTACTGAAGCTTTCTTT
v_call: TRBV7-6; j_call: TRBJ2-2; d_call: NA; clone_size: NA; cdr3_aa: CASSLATGTAARELFF; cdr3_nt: TGTGCCAGCAGCTTAGCGACCGGGACTGCCGCGAGGGAGCTGTTTTTT
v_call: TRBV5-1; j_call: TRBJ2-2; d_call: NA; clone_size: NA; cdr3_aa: CASSLAYGHLNTGELFF; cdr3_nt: TGCGCCAGCAGCTTGGCCTACGGACATTTGAACACCGGGGAGCTGTTTTTT
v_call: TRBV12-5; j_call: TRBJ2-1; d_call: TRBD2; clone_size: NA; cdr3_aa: CASGPSGTSGLEQFF; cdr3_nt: TGTGCTAGTGGTCCCTCCGGGACTAGCGGGCTTGAGCAGTTCTTC
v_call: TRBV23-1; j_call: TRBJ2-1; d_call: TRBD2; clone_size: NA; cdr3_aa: CASSQDRGRGYNEQFF; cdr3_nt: TGCGCCAGCAGTCAAGACCGAGGGAGGGGCTACAATGAGCAGTTCTTC
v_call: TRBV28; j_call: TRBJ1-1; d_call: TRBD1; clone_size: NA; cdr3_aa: CASHGTGGTEAFF; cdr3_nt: TGTGCCAGCCACGGGACAGGGGGGACTGAAGCTTTCTTT
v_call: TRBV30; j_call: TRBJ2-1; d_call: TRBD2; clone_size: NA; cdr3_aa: CAWNPLGREGGEQFF; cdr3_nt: TGTGCCTGGAACCCCCTCGGGCGGGAGGGCGGGGAGCAGTTCTTC
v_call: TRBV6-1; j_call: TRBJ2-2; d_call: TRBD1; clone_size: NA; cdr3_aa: CASRRGTGTSGELFF; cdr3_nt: TGTGCCAGCAGGCGGGGGACAGGGACCTCCGGGGAGCTGTTTTTT
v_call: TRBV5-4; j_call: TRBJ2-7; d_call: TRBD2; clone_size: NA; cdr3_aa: CASSRGTSGGYEQYF; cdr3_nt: TGTGCCAGCAGCAGGGGGACTAGCGGGGGTTACGAGCAGTACTTC
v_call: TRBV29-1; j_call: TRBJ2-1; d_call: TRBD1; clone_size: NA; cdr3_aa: CSAARQGNEQFF; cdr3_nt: TGCAGCGCCGCTAGACAGGGGAATGAGCAGTTCTTC
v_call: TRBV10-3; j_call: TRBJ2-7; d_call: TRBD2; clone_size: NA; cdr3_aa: CAISDSSPAGGPRSQYF; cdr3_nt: TGTGCCATCAGTGACTCCTCACCAGCGGGAGGGCCACGGTCCCAGTACTTC
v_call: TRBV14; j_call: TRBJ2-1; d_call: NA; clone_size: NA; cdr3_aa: CASSRVGSGAYNEQFF; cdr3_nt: TGTGCCAGCAGCCGGGTGGGATCAGGGGCTTACAATGAGCAGTTCTTC
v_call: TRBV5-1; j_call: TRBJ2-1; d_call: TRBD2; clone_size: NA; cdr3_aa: CASSIPSGANEQFF; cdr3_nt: TGCGCCAGCAGCATACCTAGCGGGGCCAATGAGCAGTTCTTC
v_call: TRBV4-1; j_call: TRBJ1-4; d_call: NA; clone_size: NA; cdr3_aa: CASSQDRVTNEKLFF; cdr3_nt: TGCGCCAGCAGCCAAGATCGGGTTACTAATGAAAAACTGTTTTTT
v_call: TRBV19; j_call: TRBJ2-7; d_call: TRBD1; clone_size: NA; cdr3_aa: CASSHTGGASSEQYF; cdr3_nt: TGTGCCAGTAGCCATACAGGGGGCGCATCAAGCGAGCAGTACTTC
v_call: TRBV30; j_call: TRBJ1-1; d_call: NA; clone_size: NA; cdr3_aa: CAWETGISNTEAFF; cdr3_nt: TGTGCCTGGGAAACAGGGATCTCGAACACTGAAGCTTTCTTT
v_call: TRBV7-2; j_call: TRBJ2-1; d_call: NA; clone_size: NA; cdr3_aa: CASSLGGMSLNEQFF; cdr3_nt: TGTGCCAGCAGCTTAGGCGGGATGTCCCTCAATGAGCAGTTCTTC
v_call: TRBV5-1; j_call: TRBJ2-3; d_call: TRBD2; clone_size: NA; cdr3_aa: CASSLSPSGEPSTDTQYF; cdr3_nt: TGCGCCAGCAGCTTGAGCCCTAGCGGGGAACCTAGCACAGATACGCAGTATTTT
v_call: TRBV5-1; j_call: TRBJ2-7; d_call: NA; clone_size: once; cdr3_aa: CASSLDFTDSYEQYF; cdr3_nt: TGCGCCAGCAGCTTGGATTTCACAGACTCCTACGAGCAGTACTTC
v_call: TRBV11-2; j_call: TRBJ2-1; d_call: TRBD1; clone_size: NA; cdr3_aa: CASSETGDGPFF; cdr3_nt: TGTGCCAGCAGCGAAACAGGGGATGGGCCGTTCTTC
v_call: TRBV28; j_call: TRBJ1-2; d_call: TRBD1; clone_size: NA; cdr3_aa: CASTWGDSKSYGYTF; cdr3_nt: TGTGCCAGCACCTGGGGGGACAGTAAATCCTATGGCTACACCTTC
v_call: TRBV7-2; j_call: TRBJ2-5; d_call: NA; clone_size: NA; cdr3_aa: CASSFPGKTQYF; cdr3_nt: TGTGCCAGCAGCTTCCCGGGGAAGACCCAGTACTTC
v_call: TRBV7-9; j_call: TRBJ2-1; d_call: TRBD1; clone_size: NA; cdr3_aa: CASSLGGQVYNEQFF; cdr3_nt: TGTGCCAGCAGCTTAGGGGGACAGGTCTACAATGAGCAGTTCTTC
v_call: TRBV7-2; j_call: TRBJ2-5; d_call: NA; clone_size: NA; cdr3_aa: CASSLAVSETQYF; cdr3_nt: TGTGCCAGCAGCTTAGCGGTCAGTGAGACCCAGTACTTC
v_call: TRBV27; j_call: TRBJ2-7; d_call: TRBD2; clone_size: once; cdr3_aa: CASSPLAGGSPYEQYF; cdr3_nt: TGTGCCAGCAGTCCACTAGCGGGAGGGTCCCCCTACGAGCAGTACTTC
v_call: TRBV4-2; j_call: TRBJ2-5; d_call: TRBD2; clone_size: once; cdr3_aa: CASSQSSGVGETQYF; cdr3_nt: TGTGCCAGCAGCCAGTCTAGCGGGGTCGGCGAGACCCAGTACTTC
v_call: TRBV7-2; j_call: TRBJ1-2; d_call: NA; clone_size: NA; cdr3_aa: CASSLGAGDSWRGYTF; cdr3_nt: TGTGCCAGCAGCTTAGGCGCAGGGGATTCTTGGAGAGGCTACACCTTC
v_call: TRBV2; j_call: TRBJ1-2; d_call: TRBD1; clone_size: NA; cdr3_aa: CASSDRGINYGYTF; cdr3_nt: TGTGCCAGCAGTGACAGGGGGATTAACTATGGCTACACCTTC
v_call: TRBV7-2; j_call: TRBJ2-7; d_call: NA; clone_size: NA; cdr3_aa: CASRTQGSYEQYF; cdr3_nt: TGTGCCAGCAGGACACAGGGTTCCTACGAGCAGTACTTC
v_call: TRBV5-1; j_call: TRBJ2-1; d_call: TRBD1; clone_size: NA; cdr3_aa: CASSSGTEYNEQFF; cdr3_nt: TGCGCCAGCAGCTCCGGGACAGAATACAATGAGCAGTTCTTC
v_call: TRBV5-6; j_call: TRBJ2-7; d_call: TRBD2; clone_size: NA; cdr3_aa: CASSYQRGNTYEQYF; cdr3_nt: TGTGCCAGCAGTTATCAGCGGGGAAATACCTACGAGCAGTACTTC
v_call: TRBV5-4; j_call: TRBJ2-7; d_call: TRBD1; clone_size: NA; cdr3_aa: CASRPSNRGYYEQYF; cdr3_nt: TGTGCCAGCAGACCGTCCAACAGGGGTTACTACGAGCAGTACTTC
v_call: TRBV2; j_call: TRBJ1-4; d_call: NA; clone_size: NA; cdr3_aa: CASSESRGYNEKLFF; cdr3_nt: TGTGCCAGCAGTGAAAGCAGGGGCTATAATGAAAAACTGTTTTTT
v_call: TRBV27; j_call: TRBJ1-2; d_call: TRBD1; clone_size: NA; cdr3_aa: CASSLSPRQGAKVGYTF; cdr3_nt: TGTGCCAGCAGTTTATCCCCCCGACAGGGGGCGAAAGTCGGCTACACCTTC
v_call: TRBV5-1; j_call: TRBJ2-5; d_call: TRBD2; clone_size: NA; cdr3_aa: CASSDRTSGGLETQYF; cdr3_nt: TGCGCCAGCAGCGATCGGACTAGCGGGGGACTAGAGACCCAGTACTTC